This TCR beta chain was profiled in a study of radiation and T cells in renal cell carcinoma (dated by TCRdb to the early 2020s). Describing the broader study: In total, about 50 samples, comprising roughly 25 tumors and around 27 peripheral blood samples, were subjected to TCR beta sequencing. A total of 4,016,671 unique CDR3 nucleotide sequences, encoding 2.5 million to 3 million unique CDR3 amino acid sequences, were found across all 50 or so samples.

Counted from cysteine to phenylalanine, this CDR3 has 16 amino acids. Only CDR3 DNA is held: 48 bases, read in frame from base 1. Here V drops 3 bases and J drops 0 bases, and the junction holds 6 bases not matched to any gene. CDR1 and CDR2, looked up from the germline V gene (reference sequence), are GTSNPN and SVGIG. This clone showed up just a few times. Its binding antigen is unknown. No base quality information exists; no much larger clone differs at one position. The meaning of the sample's time point label: tumor resected at nephrectomy. The treatment or condition label on this specimen signifies: treatment-naive control, cytoreductive nephrectomy. For controls, tumors were taken from treatment-naive renal cell carcinoma patients who had cytoreductive nephrectomy with no radiation beforehand. Renal cell carcinoma with clear cell pathology was present in all patients. Control tumors used for TCR sequencing were obtained from several females and about a dozen males (median age approximately 59 years, range about 35 to 82) and were resected from about 2011 to 2014. The tumors were dissociated mechanically, digested with collagenase/hyaluronidase at 37 degrees C, processed in gentleMACS C tubes, and kept in liquid nitrogen. The QIAamp DNA Blood Mini Kit (Qiagen) was used to prepare genomic DNA for TCR sequencing. Samples were included in the analyses only if all quality control checks were passed.

General conclusions and limits of the study: Intratumoral heterogeneity went uncaptured because the only tumor material available was small regions of about 1 g. With a single-armed trial design, the study had no way to address how radiation dose or scheduling affects the TCR repertoire. Higher TCR clonality was observed in irradiated tumors than in controls, with an average of approximately 50% of the repertoire accounted for by the top 100 clonotypes, compared with around 40% in nephrectomy-only tumors. Irradiated tumors contained more dominant CDR3 motifs, and these motifs occupied a larger share of the repertoire than in control tumors.

TCR beta libraries were generated from genomic DNA with the immunoSEQ kit, following the manufacturer's recommendations. To prepare libraries, a first multiplex PCR with proprietary primers was run, followed by a second PCR that added unique barcodes, and a bead cleanup was done after each round. Each sample batch included a kit-provided positive control reaction and a negative control reaction. The final libraries were assessed on an Agilent 4200 TapeStation D1000 ScreenTape, pooled by volume, and quantified by qPCR. Sequencing ran on an Illumina NextSeq500 with a MidOutput 150-cycle cartridge, using 156 Read1 and 15 Index1 cycles with kit custom primers. The pooled library was loaded at approximately 0.95 pM with approximately 18% PhiX control spiked in. Processing in the source paper ran as follows. Vendor-processed data were analyzed in R, and a clonotype was defined as all T cells sharing the same CDR3 nucleotide sequence. In the clone abundance analyses, frequencies in each sample were normalized to that sample's 10,000 most abundant clones. Public T cell clones, which averaged fewer than five per sample, were removed prior to analysis. Dominant motifs were analyzed with ImmunoMap using the PAM10 matrix, a gap penalty of 30, and a homology threshold of 0.3, and motifs with a cumulative frequency of at least 0.01 were considered dominant. The table was pulled from immuneACCESS by TCRdb, which kept in-frame rearrangements only. Such tables lose some clones; where checked, under half of the loss comes from unresolved V genes, and the rest has no known cause. V and J calls and clone size are as listed in that table; D and trimming were resolved from the DNA. This sample gives about 14,000 clones in total; just over 55% of them show up just once. The ten largest clones capture 10% to 15% of the sample.

Sequences were derived from tumor tissue, sampled from a patient whose treatment was nephrectomy without radiotherapy. Rearrangement joined TRBV30 to TRBJ1-3, and 9 junctional nucleotides match TRBD1. This clonotype was obtained from a man aged 50-59 years with renal cell carcinoma. The CDR3 region reads CAWRGQGGNSGNTIYF. The base sequence is TGTGCCTGGAGGGGACAGGGTGGGAACTCTGGAAACACCATATATTTT.